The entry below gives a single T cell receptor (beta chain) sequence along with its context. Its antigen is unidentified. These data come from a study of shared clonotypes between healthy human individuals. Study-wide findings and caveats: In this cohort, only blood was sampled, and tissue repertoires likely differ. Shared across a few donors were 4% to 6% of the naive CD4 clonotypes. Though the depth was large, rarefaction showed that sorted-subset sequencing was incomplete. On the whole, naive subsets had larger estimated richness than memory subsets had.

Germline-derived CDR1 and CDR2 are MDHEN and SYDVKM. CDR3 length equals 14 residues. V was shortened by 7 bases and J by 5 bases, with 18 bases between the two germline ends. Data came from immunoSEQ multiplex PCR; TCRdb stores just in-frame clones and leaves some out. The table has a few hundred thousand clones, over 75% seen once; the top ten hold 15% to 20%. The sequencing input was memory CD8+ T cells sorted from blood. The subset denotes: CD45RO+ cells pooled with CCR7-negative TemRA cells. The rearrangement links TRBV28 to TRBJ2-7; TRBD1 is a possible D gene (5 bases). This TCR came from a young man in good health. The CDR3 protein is CASTLGRGLDEQYF. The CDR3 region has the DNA TGTGCCAGCACCTTGGGTAGGGGTTTAGACGAGCAGTACTTC.